These 32 T cell receptor beta chains came from one sample sequenced in a study of blood T cells in healthy people across ages. A second about 7 to 12 cycle PCR used barcoded and J-beta primers. TCRdb ran MiXCR on the 5' RACE reads and lists one entry per CDR3 protein. The sample has hundreds of thousands of distinct CDR3 sequences; under 30% are singletons. The source material was blood. These receptors were obtained from a woman at least 80 years old in good health.

This clonotype came up many times. V gene TRBV7-2 combines with J gene TRBJ1-2; possible D gene TRBD1, 5 bases. The CDR3 is made up of 15 amino acids. Per the germline V gene, CDR1 is SGHTA and CDR2 is FQGNSA. V lost 5 bases to trimming and J lost 8 bases, with 21 bases between them. CDR3 in amino acids: CASSRPPASEGGYTF. In DNA, the CDR3 is TGTGCCAGCAGCCGCCCCCCGGCATCTGAGGGGGGCTACACCTTC.

This clonotype was picked up many times. The CDR3 DNA sequence: TGCGCCAGCAAAATTTGGGCAGACAGCTCCTACGAGCAGTACTTC. It specifies CASKIWADSSYEQYF. The rearrangement joins TRBV5-1 to TRBJ2-7; tentative D call: TRBD1 (5 bases). The CDR3 runs to 15 residues. Germline V gene sequence: CDR1 SGHRS, CDR2 YFSETQ. Trimming stripped 6 bases from V and 0 bases from J, with 16 bases between.

This chain links TRBV7-9 with TRBJ1-1; the D gene is possibly TRBD1 (5 bases). Germline assignment: CDR1 SEHNR and CDR2 FQNEAQ (reference sequence). The ends were cut back, 7 bases at V and 4 bases at J, with 10 bases in the middle. The CDR3 has 12 amino acids. DNA of the CDR3: TGTGCCAGCACCCAGGGCTTCACTGAAGCTTTCTTT. Translation: CASTQGFTEAFF.

The rearrangement links TRBV15 to TRBJ2-2; perhaps TRBD2 as D (6 bases). Germline V gene lookup returns CDR1 LNHNV and CDR2 YYDKDF (reference sequence). Trimming removed 1 base from V and 3 bases from J, with 9 bases in between. CDR3 size: 15 residues. CDR3 in DNA: TGTGCCACCAGCAGAGTTAGGAGGGACACCGGGGAGCTGTTTTTT. Protein sequence: CATSRVRRDTGELFF.

This chain links TRBV6-1 with TRBJ1-1; 8 bases fit TRBD1. Germline V gives CDR1 MNHNS, CDR2 SASEGT. The CDR3 contains 13 residues. The V gene end was trimmed by 8 bases and the J gene end by 4 bases; junction bases not matched to a gene: 6. The CDR3 nucleotides read TGTGCCAGCTGCCGGACAGGGCTCACTGAAGCTTTCTTT. Protein: CASCRTGLTEAFF.

This clonotype was seen repeatedly, ten times or more. The chain employs TRBV24-1 and TRBJ2-3; D remains ambiguous. Germline-derived CDR1 and CDR2 are KGHDR and SFDVKD. The CDR3 totals 13 residues. Trimming took 0 bases from V and 5 from J, leaving 5 bases between them. CDR3 amino acids: CATSDLQVDTQYF. CDR3 in DNA: TGTGCCACCAGTGATTTGCAGGTAGATACGCAGTATTTT.

On this clonotype itself: This clone may be a read error of a much larger clone one base away. The chain joins TRBV6-6 to TRBJ1-4; D may be TRBD1 (5 bases). CDR1 is MNHNY and CDR2 is SVGAGI in the germline V gene (reference sequence). The CDR3 sequence is 14 residues long. Here the CDR3 reads CASKVQEPNEKRFF. The DNA of the CDR3 is TGTGCCAGCAAAGTACAGGAGCCCAATGAAAAACGGTTTTTT.

As concerns this clonotype: The CDR3 does not end in the conserved phenylalanine or tryptophan, so this is likely a read error. This chain joins TRBV7-3 and TRBJ2-5; TRBD1 or TRBD2 may be the D gene (5 bases each). CDR3 length equals 15 residues. Germline V CDR1 and CDR2: SGHTA, FQGTGA. The CDR3 sequence: CASSFGPGPQETQYL. CDR3 coding DNA: TGTGCCAGCAGCTTCGGACCGGGGCCGCAAGAGACTCAGTACTTA.

This clonotype was detected only a few times. The chain couples TRBV7-9 to TRBJ1-1, with D unresolved. The germline gives CDR1 SEHNR, CDR2 FQNEAQ (reference sequence). The CDR3 is 14 residues long. V lost 6 bases, J lost 3 bases, and 14 bases lay in between. The CDR3 protein is CASRPTRSDTEAFF. The CDR3 DNA reads TGTGCCAGCAGACCGACCAGGAGCGACACTGAAGCTTTCTTT.

The chain couples TRBV28 to TRBJ2-7; 7 bases align to TRBD1. The CDR3 is made up of 15 amino acids. With V trimmed by 4 bases and J by 0 bases, 6 bases remained unmatched. From germline, CDR1 is MDHEN and CDR2 SYDVKM. The CDR3 reads CASSSDRVFSYEQYF. CDR3 nucleotides: TGTGCCAGCAGTTCCGACAGGGTCTTCTCCTACGAGCAGTACTTC.

The gene calls are TRBV7-2 and TRBJ2-2, with D possibly matching TRBD2 (6 bases). Germline CDR1 reads SGHTA; CDR2 reads FQGNSA. This CDR3 is built from 14 residues. Trimming took 6 bases from V and 2 from J, leaving 10 bases between them. CDR3 residues: CASRDYSNTGELFF. The CDR3 DNA reads as TGTGCCAGCAGGGACTACAGTAACACCGGGGAGCTGTTTTTT. Complete variable domain (other parts from reference TRBV7-2 and TRBJ2-2): GAGVSQSPSNKVTEKGKDVELRCDPISGHTALYWYRQSLGQGLEFLIYFQGNSAPDKSGLPSDRFSAERTGGSVSTLTIQRTQQEDSAVYLCASRDYSNTGELFFGEGSRLTVL.

Only a few counts were recorded for this clonotype. This rearrangement joins TRBV6-2 or TRBV6-3 to TRBJ1-1; D not certain. Deletions cut 6 bases from V and 1 base from J, with 15 bases between. The CDR3 runs 15 residues. Per germline, CDR1 MNHEY and CDR2 SVGEGT. CDR3 sequence reads: CASRDGGVGNTEAFF. The CDR3 nucleotides are TGTGCCAGCAGAGACGGTGGGGTGGGGAACACTGAAGCTTTCTTT.

This clonotype was seen only a few times. This sequence may be a read error, since a much larger clone differs from it by one base. The CDR3 region has the DNA TGCGCCAGCAGCCCTGGAGAGGCTTCCCGGGGGCAGTACTTC. This sequence encodes CASSPGEASRGQYF. The chain recombines TRBV5-1 with TRBJ2-5; weak D call: TRBD2 (6 bases). Germline CDR1 reads SGHRS; CDR2 reads YFSETQ. The CDR3 consists of 14 residues. Trimming left V 4 bases short and J 11 bases short, with 21 bases between.

The V and J genes are TRBV5-4 and TRBJ1-1; a weak D match, TRBD1 (5 bases). The CDR3 is 14 amino acids. From germline, CDR1 is SGHNT and CDR2 YYREEE (reference sequence). With 0 bases removed from V and 7 bases from J, the gap between germline ends came to 13 bases. The CDR3 DNA follows: TGTGCCAGCAGCTTGGAATGGGGGTTTGGTGAAGCTTTCTTT. It is translated as CASSLEWGFGEAFF. Full variable domain (rest looked up from reference TRBV5-4 and TRBJ1-1): ETGVTQSPTHLIKTRGQQVTLRCSSQSGHNTVSWYQQALGQGPQFIFQYYREEENGRGNFPPRFSGLQFPNYSSELNVNALELDDSALYLCASSLEWGFGEAFFGQGTRLTVV.

About this clonotype: An end of the junction differs from the germline gene, which may be a read error. The gene calls are TRBV5-1 and TRBJ1-4; no firm D call. The CDR3 has 14 amino acids. Germline V CDR1 and CDR2: SGHRS, YFSETQ. The CDR3 spells CAGSLGGANEKLFF. The CDR3 DNA sequence: TGCGCCGGCAGCTTGGGTGGGGCTAATGAAAAACTGTTTTTT.

In this sample, this clonotype turned up many times. The chain employs TRBV11-2 and TRBJ2-1; 8 bases agree with TRBD2. V was clipped by 2 bases and J by 4 bases; unmatched bases: 10. CDR1 and CDR2 from the germline V gene are SGHAT and FQNNGV. CDR3 length: 17 amino acids. The CDR3 DNA reads as TGTGCCAGCAGCTTATTGGCGGGACTAGAGTCTTACAATGAGCAGTTCTTC. This translates into CASSLLAGLESYNEQFF.

The V gene is TRBV2, the J gene TRBJ2-5, with D possibly matching TRBD2 (5 bases). Looked up from germline, CDR1 is SNHLY and CDR2 is FYNNEI. The CDR3 contains 13 residues. V was clipped by 7 bases and J by 5 bases, with 14 bases between them. DNA of the CDR3: TGTGCCAGCACTCGGACGGGATGGGAGACCCAGTACTTC. Encoded protein: CASTRTGWETQYF.

The table lists this clonotype with a count of one. This rearrangement joins TRBV29-1 to TRBJ2-7; the match to TRBD2 covers 7 bases. Unmatched junction bases numbered 9, after V lost 5 bases and J lost 2 bases. CDR3 length equals 14 residues. The germline CDR1 and CDR2 sequences are SQVTM and ANQGSEA. The CDR3 reads CSVNPGGRTYEQYF. In nucleotides, the CDR3 is TGCAGCGTTAACCCGGGGGGTAGAACCTACGAGCAGTACTTC.

The gene calls are TRBV20-1 and TRBJ2-7, with D hard to call. Germline V gene lookup returns CDR1 DFQATT and CDR2 SNEGSKA (reference sequence). V lost 6 bases, J lost 3 bases, and 15 bases lay in between. The CDR3 sequence is 13 residues long. The DNA of the CDR3 is TGCAGTGCCCTCTCGGACGGATTCTACGAGCAGTACTTC. Amino acid sequence: CSALSDGFYEQYF.

The V and J genes are TRBV7-9 and TRBJ2-2, with TRBD2 identical over 14 bases. The germline V gene has CDR1 SEHNR and CDR2 FQNEAQ (reference sequence). This CDR3 has 17 amino acids. V lost 7 bases to trimming and J lost 2 bases; unmatched junction nucleotides: 6. DNA for the CDR3: TGTGCCAGCACCGGGACTAGCGGGGGCCTAAACACCGGGGAGCTGTTTTTT. Translated: CASTGTSGGLNTGELFF.

This clonotype was seen repeatedly, ten times or more. The rearrangement joins TRBV20-1 to TRBJ1-6; the match to TRBD1 covers 8 bases. Germline lookup yields CDR1 DFQATT and CDR2 SNEGSKA (reference sequence). CDR3 length: 17 residues. After removal of 3 bases from V and 0 bases from J, the junction contained 7 bases not matched to a gene. The CDR3 DNA reads TGCAGTGCTAGGTACAGGGGGGTCAGCTCCTATAATTCACCCCTCCACTTT. Protein product: CSARYRGVSSYNSPLHF.

The V call is TRBV6-1, the J call TRBJ2-7, with TRBD1 matching 11 bases. V shed 2 bases and J 3 bases; nucleotides not matched to a gene: 6. The CDR3 totals 16 residues. Germline CDR1 is MNHNS and CDR2 is SASEGT. The CDR3 DNA reads as TGTGCCAGCAGTGAACGAATCGGGACAGGGGGCTACGAGCAGTACTTC. Its protein is CASSERIGTGGYEQYF.

This clonotype was counted many times. This rearrangement joins TRBV4-1 to TRBJ2-1, with 13 bases matching TRBD2. J was trimmed by 7 bases and V by 0 bases; bases with no gene match: 6. Looked up from germline, CDR1 is MGHRA and CDR2 is YSYEKL. CDR3 length: 17 amino acids. The CDR3 region has the DNA TGCGCCAGCAGCCAAGATGTACTAGCGGGGGGGAAAAATGAGCAGTTCTTC. It specifies CASSQDVLAGGKNEQFF.

The rearrangement links TRBV19 to TRBJ1-1; 10 nucleotides match TRBD1. The CDR3 extends over 16 amino acids. V lost 3 bases and J lost 0; bases outside the gene matches: 4. In germline, CDR1 is LNHDA, CDR2 SQIVND (reference sequence). The CDR3 here is CASSIWTGGMNTEAFF. The DNA of the CDR3 is TGTGCCAGTAGTATTTGGACAGGGGGAATGAACACTGAAGCTTTCTTT.

This chain links TRBV20-1 with TRBJ1-2, with 7 bases aligning to TRBD1. CDR3 length: 13 amino acids. The trim removed 5 bases at V and 2 bases at J, leaving 5 bases unmatched. Germline CDR1 reads DFQATT; CDR2 reads SNEGSKA (reference sequence). The CDR3 nucleotides read TGCAGTGCTTATCGGGACAGCAACTATGGCTACACCTTC. It encodes CSAYRDSNYGYTF.

There are many counts of this clonotype. The V gene is TRBV11-1, the J gene TRBJ2-7; 11 nucleotides line up with TRBD2. CDR3 length equals 16 residues. Losses at the gene ends were 6 bases for V and 3 bases for J; bases not matched to a gene: 10. Germline CDR1 SGHAT, CDR2 FQDESV (reference sequence). CDR3 nucleotide sequence: TGTGCCAGCAGACACACTACTAGCGGGGGACTCTACGAGCAGTACTTC. Translating it yields CASRHTTSGGLYEQYF. The full variable domain, in which reference TRBV11-1 and TRBJ2-7 provide the parts outside the CDR3, is EAEVAQSPRYKITEKSQAVAFWCDPISGHATLYWYRQILGQGPELLVQFQDESVVDDSQLPKDRFSAERLKGVDSTLKIQPAELGDSAMYLCASRHTTSGGLYEQYFGPGTRLTVT.

This clonotype was counted ten times or more. This chain joins TRBV9 and TRBJ2-7; tentatively, D is TRBD1 (5 bases). The CDR3 is 13 residues long. Germline V gives CDR1 SGDLS, CDR2 YYNGEE. V was pared by 0 bases and J by 6 bases, with 10 bases between. This chain's CDR3 is CASSVEGYSEQYF. The CDR3 coding sequence is TGTGCCAGCAGCGTAGAGGGGTACAGCGAGCAGTACTTC.

Turning to this clonotype: Since a much larger clone is just one base distant, this may be a read error. This sequence joins TRBV20-1 and TRBJ2-7; 9 nucleotides align to TRBD2. The CDR3 length is 15 residues. Germline assignment: CDR1 DFQATT and CDR2 SNEGSKA (reference sequence). The junction had 8 bases not matched to a gene; V was cut back by 0 bases and J by 5 bases. CDR3 sequence: CSAREGAGGCDEQYF. CDR3 DNA sequence: TGCAGTGCTAGAGAAGGAGCGGGGGGCTGCGACGAGCAGTACTTC.

In this sample, this clonotype turned up a few times. The chain joins TRBV9 to TRBJ2-1; TRBD2 aligns across 16 bases. V shed 0 bases, J shed 11 bases, and the junction held 8 bases outside the gene matches. Germline values: CDR1 SGDLS, CDR2 YYNGEE. This CDR3 is built from 17 residues. CDR3 in DNA: TGTGCCAGCAGCGTAGGAGGGACTAGCGGGGGGGAAGCTCAGCAGTTCTTC. Residues: CASSVGGTSGGEAQQFF.

As concerns this clonotype: This likely comes from a read error, as the CDR3 has no conserved phenylalanine or tryptophan at its end. No DNA is shown, since the ends of the CDR3 on it are uncertain; the CDR3 is the one TCRdb lists. The chain employs TRBV3-1 and TRBJ2-5. The CDR3 spans 15 residues, counting both ends. CDR1 and CDR2 (germline): LGHDT, YNNKEL (reference sequence). CDR3 region: CASSSSRLYGYTFGS.

This clonotype was detected many times. The CDR3 DNA is TGTGCCAGCAGCCGGCGACTATTTGCGGGGGACACAGATACGCAGTATTTT. This sequence encodes CASSRRLFAGDTDTQYF. The chain links TRBV14 to TRBJ2-3, with 7 bases fitting TRBD2. The length of the CDR3 is 17 residues. Germline trimming cut 4 bases from V and 2 bases from J; bases unmatched to any gene: 12. Germline lookup yields CDR1 SGHDN and CDR2 FVKESK.

This clonotype was picked up many times. V gene TRBV20-1 combines with J gene TRBJ2-7, with D unresolved. Trimming removed 4 bases from V and 2 bases from J, with 9 bases in between. The CDR3 loop spans 12 amino acids. Germline loops: CDR1 DFQATT, CDR2 SNEGSKA (reference sequence). CDR3 DNA sequence: TGCAGTGCTATGCCGGCCGCCTACGAGCAGTACTTC. This translates into CSAMPAAYEQYF.